Each of the 11 T cell receptor beta chains below was sequenced from the same sample in a study of cytomegalovirus exposure and HLA in healthy donors. This PCR relied on a set of 60 Vbeta primers and 13 Jbeta primers. TCRdb's table, derived via immunoSEQ multiplex PCR, lists solely in-frame clones and lacks some. The sample has 100,000 to 150,000 clones, over 60% seen once. Sequenced sample: PBMCs. These receptors were collected from a woman aged 60 to 75 in good health and CMV-seropositive.

The chain employs TRBV19 and TRBJ2-2, with a tentative D call TRBD1 (5 bases). V was trimmed by 4 bases and J by 7 bases, leaving 10 bases between them. Germline CDR1 LNHDA, CDR2 SQIVND (reference sequence). The CDR3 is 13 amino acids. CDR3 bases: TGTGCCAGTAGTAATTCAGGGTTCGGGGAGCTGTTTTTT. Its translation: CASSNSGFGELFF.

The V call is TRBV4-3, the J call TRBJ2-7; D may be TRBD2 (6 bases). CDR1 and CDR2 (germline): LGHNA, YSLEER. Between the trimmed V and J ends, which lost 0 bases and 2 bases, there was a span of 11 bases. CDR3 size: 15 residues. CDR3 sequence reads: CASSQEEGITYEQYF. The CDR3 coding sequence is TGCGCCAGCAGCCAAGAGGAGGGGATAACCTACGAGCAGTACTTC.

Only a few counts were recorded for this clone. The gene calls are TRBV7-3 and TRBJ2-3, with 7 bases lining up with TRBD1. Germline V gene data show CDR1 as SGHTA and CDR2 as FQGTGA. The CDR3 runs to 14 residues. V gave up 3 bases and J gave up 0 bases; unmatched junction bases: 0. CDR3 DNA sequence: TGTGCCAGCAGCTTGGGACAGAGCACAGATACGCAGTATTTT. Translating gives CASSLGQSTDTQYF.

V and J are TRBV10-3 and TRBJ1-4; D possibly corresponds to TRBD1 (5 bases). CDR1 and CDR2 from the germline V gene are ENHRY and SYGVKD. The CDR3 is 16 amino acids. V was clipped by 3 bases and J by 2 bases, with 13 bases between them. CDR3 nucleotide sequence: TGTGCCATCAGTGAAGGGGCAGAGGTCACTAATGAAAAACTGTTTTTT. Encoded protein: CAISEGAEVTNEKLFF.

The rearrangement joins TRBV7-3 to TRBJ1-1; D is perhaps TRBD1 (5 bases). Germline lookup yields CDR1 SGHTA and CDR2 FQGTGA. This CDR3 spans 13 amino acids. V was shortened by 2 bases and J by 3 bases, with 7 bases between the two germline ends. CDR3: CASSLQTDTEAFF. The CDR3 DNA reads as TGTGCCAGCAGCTTACAGACAGACACTGAAGCTTTCTTT.

The chain uses TRBV4-2 and TRBJ1-2, with D possibly matching TRBD1 (5 bases). This CDR3 has 15 residues. The ends were cut back, 3 bases at V and 0 bases at J, with 11 bases in the middle. Germline values: CDR1 LGHNA, CDR2 YNFKEQ. This chain's CDR3 is CASSQGGGSNYGYTF. The CDR3 DNA is TGTGCCAGCAGCCAGGGGGGTGGATCTAACTATGGCTACACCTTC.

The V call is TRBV29-1, the J call TRBJ1-2; 9 bases agree with TRBD1. This CDR3 comprises 14 residues. Unmatched junction bases numbered 13, after V lost 3 bases and J lost 11 bases. Looked up from germline, CDR1 is SQVTM and CDR2 is ANQGSEA. CDR3 sequence (DNA): TGCAGCGTTGATAAGGATGGGACAGGGATAGTTTACACCTTC. The encoded protein is CSVDKDGTGIVYTF.

The chain recombines TRBV4-2 with TRBJ1-3; possible D gene TRBD1, 5 bases. CDR1 is LGHNA and CDR2 is YNFKEQ in the germline V gene. Trimming took off 2 bases at V and 0 bases at J, with 14 bases between the two ends. The CDR3 runs 17 residues. CDR3 DNA: TGTGCCAGCAGCCAAAATGGGGCGATTTACTCTGGAAACACCATATATTTT. The encoded protein is CASSQNGAIYSGNTIYF.

The chain recombines TRBV19 with TRBJ2-2; 9 bases are a match to TRBD1. V trimming: 3 bases; J trimming: 8 bases; junction bases outside the gene matches: 7. The CDR3 covers 15 residues. Germline CDR1 and CDR2: LNHDA and SQIVND (reference sequence). CDR3 bases: TGTGCCAGTAGTATCGCTACAGGGGGCATAGGGGAGCTGTTTTTT. This codes for CASSIATGGIGELFF.

V and J are TRBV6-1 and TRBJ2-1, with 10 bases that match TRBD2. Trimming at V came to 11 bases and at J to 2 bases, leaving 9 bases not matched to a gene. Germline CDR1 is MNHNS and CDR2 is SASEGT. The CDR3 totals 15 residues. CDR3 protein: CAVRSGLATYNEQFF. The CDR3 DNA reads TGTGCCGTCAGATCGGGACTAGCGACCTACAATGAGCAGTTCTTC.

V usage is TRBV6-5 and J usage is TRBJ2-5; D gene unclear. The CDR3 spans 14 residues. Germline assignment: CDR1 MNHEY and CDR2 SVGAGI. Trimming stripped 0 bases from V and 4 bases from J, with 9 bases between. The CDR3: CASSYSYVRETQYF. CDR3 nucleotides: TGTGCCAGCAGTTACTCTTATGTGCGAGAGACCCAGTACTTC.